What follows is one TCR beta chain and its context. It has no known antigen specificity. The input lacks base qualities; no much larger clone sits a single base away. The method behind the library was the immunoSEQ multiplex PCR assay. For the multiplex PCR, a mixture combining 60 forward primers for TCR Vbeta segments and 13 reverse primers for TCR Jbeta segments was used. A multiplex PCR assay on genomic DNA amplified the CDR3 region of rearranged TCR beta genes. On the Illumina HiSeq System, the amplified TCR beta libraries were sequenced as 87-base-pair reads. As for the authors' bioinformatics: In a later analysis, roughly 80 million unique TCR beta chains were counted across the roughly 670 repertoires, and around 10 million of these chains were shared by at least two donors. Raw reads were error-corrected and collapsed into unique sequences with a nearest-neighbor algorithm that merged closely related sequences to remove PCR and sequencing errors. Alignment of CDR3 sequences to IMGT reference sequences was used to assign V, D and J gene segments. For a sequence to be retained, a match of at least six nucleotides to both a V gene segment and a J gene segment was required. A rearrangement counted as productive if the CDR3 had no stop codons and remained in frame with V and J, and every other rearrangement counted as non-productive. CDR3 was defined by IMGT convention, running from the second conserved V-encoded cysteine to the conserved J-encoded phenylalanine. In an earlier analysis of around 540 of the donors, sequences lacking an unambiguous match to a single V gene segment were excluded. An earlier analysis of 587 of the donors called V segments functional above 56.7% productive rearrangements and segregating when the between-donor standard deviation exceeded 5%. A statistical classification framework was developed to diagnose cytomegalovirus status using the catalog of TCR beta chain sequences. In a later analysis, TCR nucleotide sequences were compared against IMGT/GENE-DB human TR gene sequences so that V and J genes could be assigned. Using the TCRdist pipeline, a later analysis assigned CDR3 sequences along with most-parsimonious VDJ recombination scenarios. In a later analysis, every TCR beta chain was defined by the combination of its CDR3 amino acid sequence and its V-gene family, and reads without a unique V-gene family were dropped. To address suspected cross-contamination and a sequencing artifact, a later analysis removed a few hundred highly shared, low-generation-probability nucleotide sequences. A later analysis calculated a clonal expansion index for each public chain from normalized within-repertoire ranks of inferred template counts. Generation probabilities in a later analysis came from a VDJ recombination model fitted to out-of-frame rearrangements, and those results were checked against IGoR. In a later analysis, hypergeometric tests were used to score TCR-TCR, TCR-HLA and TCR-CMV co-occurrence, with a repertoire-size bias correction applied to TCR pairs. False discovery rates were estimated in a later analysis by permuting HLA or CMV assignments 20 times. In a later analysis, co-occurring TCRs were grouped using DBSCAN, and TCRdist sequence similarity was added for clustering within HLA-allele-positive subsets. For co-occurrence clustering, repertoires with fewer than 30,000 or more than 120,000 public chains were excluded, along with roughly 5 repertoires with anomalous nucleotide sharing. In TCRdb, the immuneACCESS table is reduced to in-frame sequences with V and J assigned. These tables do not hold every clone; where another copy was compared, an unresolved V gene accounts for under half, and the others remain unexplained. V, J and clone size reflect that table, while D and trimming were determined from the DNA. Across this sample there are about 67,000 clones, with 65% to 70% seen only once. The biggest ten clones account for roughly 2.1% of the sample.

This sample is part of a study of cytomegalovirus exposure and HLA in healthy donors (dated by TCRdb to about 2017). The study in broad terms: According to an earlier analysis of 550 to 750 of the donors, about 170 million T cells yielded some 110 million unique TCR beta sequences and approximately 280 Gb of sequence data. A later analysis re-analyzed previously published TCR beta repertoires from 666 donors and added high-resolution HLA genotyping to study TCR occurrence patterns. Roughly 300 gigabases of sequencing data and tens of millions of unique TCR sequences made up an early release that covered some 640 HLA-typed donors. Genome-wide SNP genotypes for about 60% of the 666 donors were used in a later genetic analysis, which treated that subset as a discovery cohort. The genetic ancestry cluster associated with self-reported Caucasian donors included over 65% of the 398 genotyped donors. The study aimed to test whether signatures of past pathogen exposure could be identified by cataloging public T cell receptors. Because of strong linkage in the cohort, roughly five DR-DQ haplotypes were treated as single units for association and clustering. A separate validation cohort of more than 100 different subjects was used in addition to the roughly 670-subject first cohort. All discovery cohort repertoires had been generated on a single sequencing platform. An earlier analysis of 587 of the donors used high-throughput TCR beta sequencing to judge whether each TCR beta V gene segment behaved as functional or pseudogenic. Donor age, sex, ethnicity and CMV serostatus were compiled alongside the repertoire data. The number of donors typed differed by locus, with 629-630 for A, B, C, DRB1 and DQB1, approximately 500 for DQA1, over 600 for DPA1, and roughly 450 for DPB1. On average, 235,054 unique TCR beta nucleotide sequences were sequenced per donor among fewer than 500 genotyped donors of the cohort, with 15% to 20% of those sequences being non-productive. HLA typing included class I and class II loci at four-digit resolution. Rather than using new phenotypic data, the later analysis identified candidate immune exposures from TCR beta sequences and from how often those sequences occurred across donors. The T cell repertoires of around 730 subjects were profiled by immunosequencing and related to cytomegalovirus serostatus. To predict cytomegalovirus infection status, the study brought together high-throughput TCR immunosequencing, statistical association of individual TCRs with disease status, and machine learning. Points the paper makes about the study in general: Because HLA typing was unavailable for some donors at each locus, only the typed subset was used in association tests. A later genetic analysis associated a missense DCLRE1C variant with V-gene and J-gene trimming of TCR beta chains, and an independent cohort replicated the association. A later analysis found that most CMV-associated TCR beta chains appeared HLA-restricted, with HLA associations seemingly driven largely by CMV exposure. Most TCR sequences were seen in very few donors, while some public TCRs were found in many individuals. A later analysis reported that several top co-occurrence clusters appeared linked to parvovirus B19, influenza, CMV and Epstein-Barr virus. Three of the identified cytomegalovirus-associated TCR beta chains were confirmed in vitro to be specific for cytomegalovirus antigens. According to a later genetic analysis, donors in an Asian-associated ancestry cluster had fewer N-insertions in productive TCRs than the approximately 700-donor mean. CMV serostatus was the only immune exposure information available for the cohort. In a later analysis, HLA-associated TCR beta chains showed more clonal expansion and lower generation probabilities than non-associated chains that were equally common. A later analysis associated around 16,000 TCR beta sequences with specific HLA alleles at a false discovery rate of 0.05. Only TCR beta chains were sequenced in this cohort, and the absence of alpha or paired-chain data limited detectable features. Roughly uniform sequencing depth across donors was assumed in presence/absence analyses, although this assumption may not hold. When HLA alleles, especially DR and DQ, strongly co-occurred, attributing TCR associations to individual alleles was difficult. An earlier analysis of approximately 570 of the donors showed that most TCR beta V segments appeared in productive rearrangements either about 90% or about 30% of the time, which broadly matched IMGT annotations. A cluster of highly shared sequence variants was judged likely to be a technical artifact of the sequencing pipeline. The study listed 170 or so TCR beta chains as associated with cytomegalovirus. Cytomegalovirus status was reported to be diagnosed by the classifier with high specificity and sensitivity in both the original and validation cohorts. Correlated functional status among segregating V segments might reflect linkage disequilibrium, but an unknown experimental factor could not be ruled out. Some IMGT-functional V segments, including TRBV6-2 and TRBV6-3, could not be distinguished by the 87-base-pair reads and were therefore excluded. A later analysis found that TCR association rates varied across HLA loci, with DRB1 alleles showing the most associated TCRs and HLA-C alleles the fewest. According to the authors, the approach could potentially be generalized to other disease states and immunological phenotypes. Around 16 rarely observed V segments, including chromosome 9 orphons, were excluded from the earlier analysis of approximately 500 of the donors because counts were too low. A further reported finding was that TCR beta sequences accurately predicted the HLA-A and HLA-B alleles for most subjects in the first cohort.

V is cut by 3 bases and J by 3 bases, and the space between the germline ends is 16 bases. The CDR3 starts with the cysteine, ends with the phenylalanine, and has 15 residues. Only CDR3 DNA remains: 45 bases, in frame from the first base. CDR1 SGHKS and CDR2 YYEKEE are derived from the germline V gene (reference sequence). The cohort consisted of approximately 670 healthy bone marrow donors. Cohort members were all nominally healthy when sampled, although unrecorded immune exposures were likely present. The donor was CMV seronegative and belonged to the group of 350 or so seronegative cohort members. A peripheral blood sample was provided by each donor, and peripheral blood mononuclear cells were used for TCR beta sequencing. The Qiagen DNeasy Blood Extraction Kit was used to extract genomic DNA from the blood cell samples.

The sequence joins TRBV5-5 to TRBJ2-7, and possibly TRBD1, on 6 matching bases. The sequence came from a woman under 40 in good health and CMV-seronegative. Sequencing input: PBMCs. The nucleotide sequence is TGTGCCAGCAGCTCCTTGCCAGGGGTGAACTACGAGCAGTACTTC. Its translation is CASSSLPGVNYEQYF.